This T cell receptor (beta chain) is from a study of CD8 T cells in ankylosing spondylitis. The trim removed 0 bases at V and 5 bases at J, leaving 5 bases unmatched. Germline assignment: CDR1 SGDLS and CDR2 YYNGEE. The CDR3 contains 15 residues. TCRdb independently ran MiXCR on the 5' RACE reads; one entry per CDR3 protein. This table holds roughly 7,300 distinct CDR3 sequences, 8.2% found once. As regards this clonotype: No antigen is known for it.

Whole-study findings and limits: As reported, disease-linked clones showed significant enrichment in matched ankylosing spondylitis synovial fluid. Typical of ankylosing spondylitis blood, it appeared, was a TCR beta motif of eight highly homologous variants.

The V gene is TRBV9, the J gene TRBJ2-1, with 7 bases identical to TRBD2. The sequenced sample was blood, either unsorted or a sorted T cell fraction (not recorded which). This TCR came from a male donor with ankylosing spondylitis or in good health (not recorded which). The CDR3 loop is CASSVGGSQDNEQFF. CDR3 coding DNA: TGTGCCAGCAGCGTAGGCGGGAGTCAGGACAATGAGCAGTTCTTC.